This T cell receptor beta chain was obtained from a study of control samples from healthy donors and cancer patients. Produced via immunoSEQ multiplex PCR; TCRdb's table is partial and in-frame only. This sample has about 89,000 clones, with around nine tenths found just once. This CDR3 is built from 11 residues. Trimming stripped 6 bases from V and 4 bases from J, with 9 bases between. Per germline, CDR1 SQVTM and CDR2 ANQGSEA. The chain has TRBV29-1 and TRBJ1-1; D is uncertain. This clonotype originated in a man in his thirties or forties in good health. Specimen: blood. In nucleotides, the CDR3 is TGCAGCGTAGGATACGCCACTGAAGCTTTCTTT. The encoded protein is CSVGYATEAFF.